These 29 T cell receptor beta chains share one sample of origin, sequenced in a study of T cells in Graves' hyperthyroidism and ophthalmopathy (dated by TCRdb to about 2019). The library was built by means of multiplex PCR. Sequencer: Illumina HiSeq 2000. Amplification of TCR beta CDR3 regions was carried out from RNA transcripts. A first-round RT-PCR of the TCR CDR3 used the HTBI primer set with the Qiagen OneStep RT-PCR kit. TCRdb ran its own pipeline on the public reads, namely fastp trimming at Q25 and MiXCR clone calling, and kept in-frame beta chains. Merged by CDR3 protein, the rows form single entries marked with the most common genes and DNA. Counted in this sample were 300,000 to 500,000 distinct CDR3 sequences; over 11% of them appeared once. The top ten clonotypes cover around 27% of the sample. The sequencing sample was made of blood. The receptor source for this set is a man aged 45 to 65 with Graves' ophthalmopathy.

This clonotype was counted at least ten times. The chain links TRBV20-1 to TRBJ1-1; 7 bases are shared with TRBD1. The CDR3 loop spans 16 amino acids. Looked up from germline, CDR1 is DFQATT and CDR2 is SNEGSKA (reference sequence). V trimming: 1 base; J trimming: 0 bases; junction bases outside the gene matches: 8. This chain's CDR3 is CSARGEDRIMNTEAFF. CDR3 DNA sequence: TGCAGTGCTAGAGGAGAGGACAGGATCATGAACACTGAAGCTTTCTTT.

The J gene is TRBJ2-3, the V gene TRBV2, with 9 bases fitting TRBD1. J was trimmed by 4 bases and V by 2 bases; bases with no gene match: 13. The CDR3 is 18 amino acids. In germline, CDR1 is SNHLY, CDR2 FYNNEI. The CDR3 coding sequence is TGTGCCAGCAGTGAACCAGAAAGGGACAGGGATGGAGCAGATACGCAGTATTTT. It is translated as CASSEPERDRDGADTQYF.

This chain's CDR3 is CASSLRGAIEQYF. The CDR3 nucleotides read TGTGCCAGCAGCCTGCGGGGGGCTATAGAGCAGTACTTC. The J gene is TRBJ2-7, the V gene TRBV7-9; 8 bases agree with TRBD2. V dropped 5 bases and J dropped 7; count of bases not matched to a gene: 7. From germline, CDR1 is SEHNR and CDR2 FQNEAQ (reference sequence). This CDR3 spans 13 amino acids.

This chain uses TRBV7-2 with TRBJ1-2; D may be TRBD1 (5 bases). The CDR3 sequence is 15 residues long. The V and J ends lost 3 bases and 5 bases respectively, with 16 bases between them. From germline, CDR1 is SGHTA and CDR2 FQGNSA. CDR3: CASSLGQASTYGYTF. For the CDR3, the DNA is TGTGCCAGCAGCTTGGGGCAGGCCTCAACTTATGGCTACACCTTC.

This clonotype has at least ten counts. The rearrangement links TRBV30 to TRBJ1-4; D possibly corresponds to TRBD1 (5 bases). Germline V gives CDR1 GTSNPN, CDR2 SVGIG (reference sequence). V lost 3 bases and J 1 base, leaving 12 bases between the germline ends. The CDR3 contains 15 residues. The CDR3 sequence: CAWSPRTLTNEKLFF. The CDR3 DNA reads TGTGCCTGGAGCCCACGGACATTAACTAATGAAAAACTGTTTTTT.

This clonotype was seen a few times. The chain has TRBV11-2 and TRBJ1-2; 10 nucleotides align to TRBD1. The J segment lost 4 bases and the V segment lost 5 bases, leaving 7 bases of the junction unmatched. Germline-derived CDR1 and CDR2 are SGHAT and FQNNGV. CDR3 length: 15 residues. The CDR3 coding sequence is TGTGCCAGCAGCACAACCGGGACAGGGGTCTATGGCTACACCTTC. It encodes CASSTTGTGVYGYTF.

The J gene is TRBJ1-2, the V gene TRBV29-1; D is possibly TRBD1 (6 bases). Trimming cost V 7 bases and J 8 bases, with 17 bases left between them. The CDR3 consists of 12 residues. Germline values: CDR1 SQVTM, CDR2 ANQGSEA. The CDR3 loop is CSAPWGARGYTF. Written as DNA, the CDR3 is TGCAGCGCCCCTTGGGGGGCACGAGGCTACACCTTC.

The sample holds a few counts of this clonotype. V and J are TRBV6-1 and TRBJ2-2; weak D call: TRBD1 (6 bases). The length of the CDR3 is 17 residues. Germline assignment: CDR1 MNHNS and CDR2 SASEGT. V was pared by 6 bases and J by 0 bases, with 17 bases between. Here the CDR3 DNA reads TGTGCCAGCAGGGATTTGGGGGCCCTCGCGAACACCGGGGAGCTGTTTTTT. Translation gives CASRDLGALANTGELFF.

This clonotype was recorded at least ten times. The chain recombines TRBV6-1 with TRBJ1-2; D not resolved. CDR3 size: 14 residues. The germline gives CDR1 MNHNS, CDR2 SASEGT. V was cut by 1 base and J by 4 bases, with 10 bases left in between. The CDR3 loop is CASSEGDSIYGYTF. In nucleotides, the CDR3 is TGTGCCAGCAGTGAAGGGGATTCAATCTATGGCTACACCTTC.

This clonotype was picked up many times. CDR3 loop: CAWSPGAAGNTIYF. The CDR3 region has the DNA TGTGCCTGGAGCCCAGGGGCGGCTGGAAACACCATATATTTT. V and J are TRBV30 and TRBJ1-3; a weak D match, TRBD1 (6 bases). The CDR3 runs 14 residues. Germline CDR1 is GTSNPN and CDR2 is SVGIG (reference sequence). V lost 3 bases, J lost 2 bases, and 11 bases lay in between. Looking up the rest from reference TRBV30 and TRBJ1-3 gives the full variable domain: SQTIHQWPATLVQPVGSPLSLECTVEGTSNPNLYWYRQAAGRGLQLLFYSVGIGQISSEVPQNLSASRPQDRQFILSSKKLLLSDSGFYLCAWSPGAAGNTIYFGEGSWLTVV.

At least ten counts were recorded for this clonotype. V usage is TRBV5-1 and J usage is TRBJ2-5; 8 bases align to TRBD1. The V segment lost 0 bases and the J segment 4 bases; nucleotides outside the gene matches: 8. Looked up from germline, CDR1 is SGHRS and CDR2 is YFSETQ. This CDR3 contains 16 residues. The CDR3 coding sequence is TGCGCCAGCAGCTTGGCGGGCAGGGGGCCGTTAGAGACCCAGTACTTC. Its translation: CASSLAGRGPLETQYF.

Remarks on this clonotype: A read error may explain this, as a much larger clone is one base away. The V gene is TRBV7-2, the J gene TRBJ2-1; the match to TRBD2 covers 13 bases. In germline, CDR1 is SGHTA, CDR2 FQGNSA. This CDR3 spans 20 amino acids. The DNA of the CDR3 is TGTGCCAGCAGCTTAGGGCCGGGACTAGCGGGAAGTAGGTCCTACAATGAGCAGTCCTTC. It encodes CASSLGPGLAGSRSYNEQSF.

V gene TRBV6-1 combines with J gene TRBJ2-7; either TRBD1 or TRBD2 may supply D (5 bases each). From germline, CDR1 is MNHNS and CDR2 SASEGT. The V and J ends lost 5 bases and 2 bases respectively, with 13 bases between them. The CDR3 covers 14 residues. CDR3 sequence (DNA): TGTGCCAGCAGTTATTACAGGACTGCCTACGAGCAGTACTTC. Its protein product is CASSYYRTAYEQYF.

This clonotype was seen at least ten times. This chain joins TRBV20-1 and TRBJ1-1, with 8 bases matching TRBD1. CDR1 is DFQATT, CDR2 SNEGSKA, per germline (reference sequence). J gave up 5 bases and V 3 bases, and 8 bases lay outside the gene matches. There are 14 residues in the CDR3. In DNA, the CDR3 is TGCAGTGCTAGCACCGGGACAGGTTTGACTGAAGCTTTCTTT. Amino acids: CSASTGTGLTEAFF.

This clonotype appeared a few times. The V call is TRBV5-1, the J call TRBJ2-2; TRBD2 agrees at 8 bases. There are 16 residues in the CDR3. From germline, CDR1 is SGHRS and CDR2 YFSETQ. The V and J ends lost 0 bases and 5 bases, in that order; junction bases with no gene match: 6. CDR3 bases: TGCGCCAGCAGCTTGGTTTTATCGGGAGGGACCGGGGAGCTGTTTTTT. Its protein is CASSLVLSGGTGELFF.

The chain has TRBV12-3 or TRBV12-4 and TRBJ1-4; 8 bases map to TRBD1. V was pared by 5 bases and J by 9 bases, with 5 bases of the junction left unmatched. CDR3 length equals 13 residues. CDR3 in amino acids: CASSQGQGKKLFF. Here the CDR3 DNA reads TGTGCCAGCAGTCAAGGACAGGGTAAAAAACTGTTTTTT.

The gene calls are TRBV29-1 and TRBJ1-1; D remains ambiguous. There are 11 residues in the CDR3. The germline V gene encodes CDR1 SQVTM and CDR2 ANQGSEA. The ends were cut back, 3 bases at V and 1 base at J, with 3 bases in the middle. The CDR3 loop is CSVEGNTEAFF. The CDR3 region has the DNA TGCAGCGTTGAGGGGAACACTGAAGCTTTCTTT.

The table lists this clonotype with a few counts. V and J are TRBV11-1 and TRBJ2-1, with 13 positions matching TRBD2. The V segment lost 4 bases and the J segment 8 bases; nucleotides outside the gene matches: 14. This CDR3 is 18 amino acids long. Germline CDR1 is SGHAT and CDR2 is FQDESV (reference sequence). The CDR3 bases are TGTGCCAGCAGCTCCAGAGGGGGGGGGACTAGCGGGAAAGATGAGCAGTTCTTC. As protein: CASSSRGGGTSGKDEQFF.

This clonotype has only a few counts. The chain is built from TRBV6-1 and TRBJ1-2; tentatively, D is TRBD1 (5 bases). This CDR3 is 15 amino acids long. CDR1 and CDR2 from the germline V gene are MNHNS and SASEGT. The V and J ends lost 7 bases and 6 bases respectively, with 21 bases between them. CDR3 protein: CASTSDRPSRDGYTF. In DNA, the CDR3 is TGTGCCAGCACCTCAGACAGACCGAGCAGGGATGGCTACACCTTC.

This clonotype has a handful of counts. The J gene is TRBJ1-2, the V gene TRBV12-5, with no clear D. V lost 9 bases and J lost 12, with 11 bases in between. The CDR3 runs to 9 residues. The germline gives CDR1 LGHNT, CDR2 FRNRAP. The CDR3 DNA sequence: TGTGCTAGCTCCCCCCCCCACACCTTC. The encoded protein is CASSPPHTF.

In its sample, this clonotype was seen many times. The gene calls are TRBV2 and TRBJ1-2; possible D gene TRBD1, 5 bases. CDR1 and CDR2 (germline): SNHLY, FYNNEI. Trimming removed 2 bases from V and 5 bases from J, with 9 bases in between. The CDR3 loop spans 13 amino acids. CDR3 amino acids: CASSEQGQYGYTF. The CDR3 DNA is TGTGCCAGCAGTGAACAGGGCCAATATGGCTACACCTTC.

This clonotype showed up just a few times. This rearrangement joins TRBV24-1 to TRBJ2-2; 7 positions agree with TRBD1. The germline CDR1 and CDR2 sequences are KGHDR and SFDVKD. Trimming cost V 5 bases and J 7 bases; bases outside gene matches: 12. The CDR3 covers 16 residues. The chain's CDR3 is CATSADLRGRVGELFF. In DNA, the CDR3 is TGTGCCACCAGTGCGGATTTGAGGGGGCGAGTCGGGGAGCTGTTTTTT.

V usage is TRBV27 and J usage is TRBJ1-1; 12 nucleotides match TRBD1. V dropped 4 bases and J dropped 10; count of bases not matched to a gene: 4. The CDR3 consists of 13 residues. The germline V gene has CDR1 MNHEY and CDR2 SMNVEV (reference sequence). The CDR3 DNA follows: TGTGCCAGCAGTTGGGACAGGGGGCGCAGAGCTTTCTTT. Amino acid sequence: CASSWDRGRRAFF.

This clonotype occurred many times. The V call is TRBV20-1, the J call TRBJ2-7; TRBD2 agrees at 14 bases. The trim removed 4 bases at V and 5 bases at J, leaving 4 bases unmatched. The V gene's germline CDR1 is DFQATT and CDR2 SNEGSKA (reference sequence). This CDR3 contains 14 residues. The CDR3 coding sequence is TGCAGTGCTACGGGACTAGCGGGAGTCGACGAGCAGTACTTC. Its protein is CSATGLAGVDEQYF.

This clonotype appeared many times. The chain recombines TRBV20-1 with TRBJ2-1; 7 bases line up with TRBD2. Germline V gives CDR1 DFQATT, CDR2 SNEGSKA (reference sequence). This CDR3 is built from 11 residues. With V trimmed by 5 bases and J by 10 bases, 5 bases remained unmatched. In DNA, the CDR3 is TGCAGTGCTGGGACTACCCTCGAGCAGTTCTTC. Protein: CSAGTTLEQFF.

J is TRBJ2-2 and V is TRBV20-1, with D uncertain. V dropped 1 base and J dropped 4 bases, with 10 bases sitting between them. Looked up from germline, CDR1 is DFQATT and CDR2 is SNEGSKA (reference sequence). The CDR3 covers 14 residues. CDR3 loop: CSARGQQATGELFF. CDR3 DNA sequence: TGCAGTGCTAGAGGGCAGCAGGCCACCGGGGAGCTGTTTTTT.

Comment on this clonotype: A much more abundant neighbour one base away suggests this may be a read error. J is TRBJ1-6 and V is TRBV2; weak D call: TRBD1 (6 bases). The V gene's germline CDR1 is SNHLY and CDR2 FYNNEI. Trimming pared 7 bases from V and 9 bases from J, leaving 13 bases between. The CDR3 sequence is 13 residues long. DNA of the CDR3: TGTGCCAGCAAGTCAGGGGAGGGTTCACCCCTCCACTTT. It codes for CASKSGEGSPLHF.

This clonotype was observed many times. The rearrangement joins TRBV12-3 or TRBV12-4 to TRBJ1-2; TRBD1 matches 8 bases. The CDR3 spans 15 residues. Trimming removed 6 bases from V and 4 bases from J; junction bases left unmatched: 10. The CDR3 nucleotides are TGTGCCAGCAGCCCAGGACAGGGCGCGCGCTATGGCTACACCTTC. Translated, it gives CASSPGQGARYGYTF.

Points on this clonotype: A much larger clone sits a single nucleotide away, making a read error possible. This chain joins TRBV5-1 and TRBJ2-7; D might be TRBD2 (6 bases). Per germline, CDR1 SGHRS and CDR2 YFSETQ. V was shortened by 7 bases and J by 0 bases, with 14 bases between the two germline ends. This CDR3 is 14 amino acids long. The DNA for the CDR3 is TGCGCCAGCGGGGCTAGCGCCCTCTCCTACGAGCAGTACTTC. Translated: CASGASALSYEQYF.